A single sample gave rise to the 19 T cell receptor beta chains below, sequenced in a study of OX40 agonist ivuxolimab in advanced cancers. Repertoires were generated with immunoSEQ multiplex PCR, while TCRdb's copy carries only in-frame clones and drops some. The sample holds about 31,000 clones, roughly 90% seen once. Sequencing used CD4+ or CD8+ T cells sorted from blood, obtained in a trial of the OX40 agonist ivuxolimab. All receptors derive from an adult with an advanced solid tumor such as melanoma, head and neck, liver or kidney cancer.

The chain carries TRBV7-6 and TRBJ2-1; tentatively, D is TRBD2 (5 bases). The CDR3 totals 15 residues. Germline V gene sequence: CDR1 SGHVS, CDR2 FNYEAQ. Trimming took off 0 bases at V and 0 bases at J, with 6 bases between the two ends. CDR3 nucleotides: TGTGCCAGCAGCTTAGCAGGGAGCTCCTACAATGAGCAGTTCTTC. The encoded protein is CASSLAGSSYNEQFF.

The chain couples TRBV29-1 to TRBJ2-5, with 7 bases that match TRBD2. The J call is in doubt because the DNA end fits TRBJ2-7 better. The CDR3 spans 16 residues. Germline V gene data show CDR1 as SQVTM and CDR2 as ANQGSEA. Here the CDR3 DNA reads TGCAGCGTGGGGACGCGCGGGAGCGTAAGCTCCTACGAGCAGTACTTC. Residues: CSVGTRGSVSSYEQYF.

The J gene is TRBJ2-7, the V gene TRBV6-5; TRBD2 is a possible D gene (7 bases). The CDR3 totals 15 residues. The germline V gene has CDR1 MNHEY and CDR2 SVGAGI. Trimming stripped 5 bases from V and 2 bases from J, with 16 bases between. The CDR3 nucleotides are TGTGCCAGCAGTCCGGGAGGAGGGGGAGCCTACGAGCAGTACTTC. Its protein product is CASSPGGGGAYEQYF.

The chain links TRBV4-1 to TRBJ2-7; D is uncertain. Per the germline V gene, CDR1 is MGHRA and CDR2 is YSYEKL. V was clipped by 6 bases and J by 5 bases, with 20 bases between them. The CDR3 contains 15 residues. CDR3 sequence reads: CASSPSPIRLHEQYF. For the CDR3, the DNA is TGCGCCAGCAGTCCTTCTCCTATTCGGTTGCACGAGCAGTACTTC.

The table lists this clone with a few counts. V usage is TRBV11-2 and J usage is TRBJ2-7; D ambiguous. The CDR3 is 13 residues long. Trimming stripped 3 bases from V and 6 bases from J, with 12 bases between. The germline CDR1 and CDR2 sequences are SGHAT and FQNNGV. The CDR3 protein is CASSFLTGVEQYF. As DNA, the CDR3 is TGTGCCAGCAGCTTCCTTACTGGGGTCGAGCAGTACTTC. Together with reference TRBV11-2 and TRBJ2-7, the CDR3 gives the full variable domain: EAGVAQSPRYKIIEKRQSVAFWCNPISGHATLYWYQQILGQGPKLLIQFQNNGVVDDSQLPKDRFSAERLKGVDSTLKIQPAKLEDSAVYLCASSFLTGVEQYFGPGTRLTVT.

V gene TRBV7-2 combines with J gene TRBJ2-2; D may match TRBD1 or TRBD2 (6 bases each). Germline loops: CDR1 SGHTA, CDR2 FQGNSA. The CDR3 totals 17 residues. Trimming took off 4 bases at V and 5 bases at J, with 20 bases between the two ends. The CDR3 DNA reads as TGTGCCAGCAGCTCGGAGGGCCAGGGGTGGAGGACCGGGGAGCTGTTTTTT. This encodes CASSSEGQGWRTGELFF.

V and J are TRBV5-8 and TRBJ1-5; TRBD1 aligns across 7 bases. The CDR3 has 17 residues. CDR1 and CDR2 (germline): SGHTS, YDEGEE. V trimming: 0 bases; J trimming: 5 bases; junction bases outside the gene matches: 11. CDR3 region: CASSLAPGTDYDQPQHF. DNA of the CDR3: TGTGCCAGCAGCTTGGCCCCGGGGACAGATTATGATCAGCCCCAGCATTTT.

CDR3 protein: CASSVDGLNEKLFF. In DNA form, the CDR3 reads TGTGCCAGCAGCGTCGACGGCCTTAATGAAAAACTGTTTTTT. This chain connects TRBV9 to TRBJ1-4; D not certain. V lost 2 bases to trimming and J lost 4 bases, with 9 bases between them. The germline V gene has CDR1 SGDLS and CDR2 YYNGEE. This CDR3 spans 14 amino acids.

This chain joins TRBV7-8 and TRBJ2-5; D is ambiguous. In germline, CDR1 is SGHVS, CDR2 FQNEAQ. CDR3 length: 13 residues. Deletions cut 6 bases from V and 5 bases from J, with 13 bases between. The CDR3 bases are TGTGCCAGCAGTTGGACCCCCCGGGAGACCCAGTACTTC. Residues: CASSWTPRETQYF.

CDR3 region: CASSLGTYMNTEAFF. The CDR3 DNA reads as TGTGCCAGCAGCCTCGGGACATACATGAACACTGAAGCTTTCTTT. J is TRBJ1-1 and V is TRBV9, with D perhaps TRBD1 (6 bases). Trimming pared 4 bases from V and 0 bases from J, leaving 13 bases between. The CDR3 contains 15 residues. The germline gives CDR1 SGDLS, CDR2 YYNGEE.

This clone was seen many times. The chain uses TRBV7-2 and TRBJ2-7; 11 nucleotides match TRBD2. CDR1 is SGHTA and CDR2 is FQGNSA in the germline V gene. V was pared by 4 bases and J by 3 bases, with 2 bases of the junction left unmatched. The CDR3 length is 14 residues. The DNA for the CDR3 is TGTGCCAGCAGCTCGGGACTAGCGGTCTACGAGCAGTACTTC. Encoded protein: CASSSGLAVYEQYF.

The chain recombines TRBV4-2 with TRBJ1-4; unclear D gene. The CDR3 is 13 amino acids. V shed 1 base and J shed 7 bases, with 7 bases lying between them. Looked up from germline, CDR1 is LGHNA and CDR2 is YNFKEQ. The CDR3 here is CASSQVAAEKLFF. CDR3 nucleotides: TGTGCCAGCAGCCAAGTCGCGGCTGAAAAACTGTTTTTT.

The chain couples TRBV6-6 to TRBJ2-5; the match to TRBD2 covers 11 bases. With 5 bases clipped from V and 5 bases from J, the junction kept 7 bases outside the gene matches. Looked up from germline, CDR1 is MNHNY and CDR2 is SVGAGI (reference sequence). The CDR3 sequence is 15 residues long. This CDR3 reads CASSTLAGVEETQYF. In DNA, the CDR3 is TGTGCCAGCAGTACACTAGCGGGAGTCGAGGAGACCCAGTACTTC.

V usage is TRBV14 and J usage is TRBJ1-4; perhaps TRBD1 as D (5 bases). V was clipped by 4 bases and J by 5 bases, with 17 bases between them. From germline, CDR1 is SGHDN and CDR2 FVKESK. This CDR3 contains 16 residues. The DNA of the CDR3 is TGTGCCAGCAGCCCCCGAGGTGGGGGGGAGAATGAAAAACTGTTTTTT. Residues: CASSPRGGGENEKLFF.

The J gene is TRBJ2-7, the V gene TRBV11-2; D possibly matches TRBD1 or TRBD2 (6 bases each). This CDR3 contains 14 residues. Trimming stripped 8 bases from V and 3 bases from J, with 17 bases between. CDR1 and CDR2 from the germline V gene are SGHAT and FQNNGV. CDR3 DNA sequence: TGTGCCAGCGGATCTTCGGAGGGGGGCTACGAGCAGTACTTC. Amino acids: CASGSSEGGYEQYF.

V and J are TRBV19 and TRBJ1-2, with a tentative D call TRBD1 (6 bases). The CDR3 runs to 11 residues. CDR1 and CDR2 (germline): LNHDA, SQIVND (reference sequence). V was cut by 4 bases and J by 6 bases, with 6 bases left in between. DNA for the CDR3: TGTGCCAGTAGTAGGGGGCATGGCTACACCTTC. It specifies CASSRGHGYTF.

The rearrangement joins TRBV5-4 to TRBJ2-3; D is ambiguous. The germline V and J ends were trimmed by 0 bases and 4 bases, with 3 bases remaining between them. Germline V gene data show CDR1 as SGHNT and CDR2 as YYREEE (reference sequence). The CDR3 loop spans 12 amino acids. CDR3 nucleotide sequence: TGTGCCAGCAGCTTGGCGGCAGATACGCAGTATTTT. It codes for CASSLAADTQYF.

V gene TRBV20-1 combines with J gene TRBJ2-7; tentatively, D is TRBD1 (5 bases). CDR1 DFQATT and CDR2 SNEGSKA come from the germline V gene (reference sequence). The CDR3 loop spans 10 amino acids. Trimming removed 3 bases from V and 5 bases from J, with 5 bases in between. The CDR3 protein is CSARDNEQYF. The CDR3 DNA is TGCAGTGCTAGGGACAACGAGCAGTACTTC.

This clone was observed a single time. The chain carries TRBV7-8 and TRBJ1-4; no clear D. This CDR3 is 12 amino acids long. The V gene lost 6 bases and the J gene lost 3 bases, with 5 bases spanning the gap. Germline loops: CDR1 SGHVS, CDR2 FQNEAQ. The CDR3: CASSTPNEKLFF. CDR3 bases: TGTGCCAGCAGTACGCCTAATGAAAAACTGTTTTTT.